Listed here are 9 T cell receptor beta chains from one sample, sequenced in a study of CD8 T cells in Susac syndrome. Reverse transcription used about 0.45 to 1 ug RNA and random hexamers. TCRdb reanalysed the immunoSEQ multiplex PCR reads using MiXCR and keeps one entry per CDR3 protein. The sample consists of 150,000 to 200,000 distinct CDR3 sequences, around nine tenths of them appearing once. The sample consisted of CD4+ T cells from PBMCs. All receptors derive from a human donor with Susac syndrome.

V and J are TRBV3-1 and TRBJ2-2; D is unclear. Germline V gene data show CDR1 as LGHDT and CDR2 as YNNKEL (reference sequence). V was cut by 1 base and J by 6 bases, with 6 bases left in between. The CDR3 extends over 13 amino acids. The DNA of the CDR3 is TGTGCCAGCAGCCAAGTTTCGTCCGGGGAGCTGTTTTTT. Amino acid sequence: CASSQVSSGELFF.

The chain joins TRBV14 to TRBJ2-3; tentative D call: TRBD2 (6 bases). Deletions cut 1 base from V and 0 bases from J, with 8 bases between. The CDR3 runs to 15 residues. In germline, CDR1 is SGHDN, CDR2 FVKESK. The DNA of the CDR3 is TGTGCCAGCAGCCAAGGTACTAGCAGCACAGATACGCAGTATTTT. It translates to CASSQGTSSTDTQYF.

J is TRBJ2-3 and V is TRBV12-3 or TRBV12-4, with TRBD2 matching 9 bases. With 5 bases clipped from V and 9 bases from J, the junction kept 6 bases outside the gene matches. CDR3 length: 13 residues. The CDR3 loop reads CASSPISGGTQYF. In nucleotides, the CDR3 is TGTGCCAGCAGTCCTATAAGCGGGGGGACGCAGTATTTT.

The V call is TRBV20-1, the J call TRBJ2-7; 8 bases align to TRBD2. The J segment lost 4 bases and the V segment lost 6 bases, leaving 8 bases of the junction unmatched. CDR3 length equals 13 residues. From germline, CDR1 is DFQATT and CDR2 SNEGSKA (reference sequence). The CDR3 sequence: CSASAGAGYEQYF. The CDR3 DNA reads TGCAGTGCCTCAGCGGGGGCCGGGTACGAGCAGTACTTC.

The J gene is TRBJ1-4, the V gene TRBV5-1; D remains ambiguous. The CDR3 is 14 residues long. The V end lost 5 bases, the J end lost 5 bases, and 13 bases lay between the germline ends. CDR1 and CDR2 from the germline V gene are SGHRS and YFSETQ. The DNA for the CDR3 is TGCGCCAGCAGTCGTTTAGAGCTCAATGAAAAACTGTTTTTT. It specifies CASSRLELNEKLFF.

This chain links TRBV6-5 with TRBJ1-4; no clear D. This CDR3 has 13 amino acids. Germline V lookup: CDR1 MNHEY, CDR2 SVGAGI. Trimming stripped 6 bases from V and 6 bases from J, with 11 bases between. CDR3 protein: CASRSEVDEKLFF. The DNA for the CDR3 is TGTGCCAGCAGGTCAGAGGTGGATGAAAAACTGTTTTTT.

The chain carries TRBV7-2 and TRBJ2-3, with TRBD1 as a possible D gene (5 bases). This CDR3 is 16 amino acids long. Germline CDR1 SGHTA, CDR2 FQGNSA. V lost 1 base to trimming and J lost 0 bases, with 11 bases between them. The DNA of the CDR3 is TGTGCCAGCAGCTTAGTAAGCCAGGGCAGCACAGATACGCAGTATTTT. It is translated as CASSLVSQGSTDTQYF.

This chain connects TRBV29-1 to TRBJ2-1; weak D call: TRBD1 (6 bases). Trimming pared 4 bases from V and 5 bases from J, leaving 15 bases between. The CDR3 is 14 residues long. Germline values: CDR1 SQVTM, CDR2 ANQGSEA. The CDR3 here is CSVVLGQKNNEQFF. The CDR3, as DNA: TGCAGCGTTGTACTAGGACAGAAAAACAATGAGCAGTTCTTC.

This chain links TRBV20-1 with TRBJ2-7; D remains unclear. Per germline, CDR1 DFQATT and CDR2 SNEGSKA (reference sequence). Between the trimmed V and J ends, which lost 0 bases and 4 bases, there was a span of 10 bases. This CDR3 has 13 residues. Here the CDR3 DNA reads TGCAGTGCTAGAGATCCTAGTGTATACGAGCAGTACTTC. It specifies CSARDPSVYEQYF.